This entry is about one TCR beta chain. These data originate in a study of blood T cell repertoires in COVID-19. Overall study: Collection of acute and convalescent COVID-19 samples took place in the United States, Italy and Spain.

The study recruited people aged about 18 to 95 years across roughly 23 US areas. This CDR3 region has 16 residues. With V trimmed by 6 bases and J by 2 bases, 13 bases remained unmatched. CDR1 and CDR2 from the germline V gene are SQVTM and ANQGSEA. TCRdb keeps only in-frame clones here, not all; method: immunoSEQ multiplex PCR. The sample consists of about 330,000 clones, about 85% of them appearing once. This chain uses TRBV29-1 with TRBJ1-2; 9 bases map to TRBD1. The sequence came from a woman aged 25 to 39 who had recovered from COVID-19. The specimen was PBMCs or T cells enriched from blood (not recorded which). CDR3 sequence (DNA): TGCAGCGTCCCCCGGACAACAGGGGGCTTAAACTATGGCTACACCTTC. It codes for CSVPRTTGGLNYGYTF.